This T cell receptor (beta chain) was identified during a study of blood T cell repertoires in COVID-19. Study details: Whether acute or convalescent, the COVID-19 samples came from the United States, Italy and Spain. In each case, the material was cDNA or gDNA derived from T cells, B-cell-depleted T cells, or PBMCs.

Trimming at V came to 0 bases and at J to 4 bases, leaving 5 bases not matched to a gene. Germline V gene data show CDR1 as MNHNS and CDR2 as SASEGT. This CDR3 region has 15 residues. Study processing details: The authors estimated nucleated cell counts from reference gene primer amplification. Assay: immunoSEQ multiplex PCR; the TCRdb copy retains only in-frame clones and omits some. V and J calls and clone size are as listed in that table; D and trimming were resolved from the DNA. The sample shows 250,000 to 350,000 clones, around 85% of them seen only once. V is TRBV6-1 and J is TRBJ1-2; TRBD1 matches at 7 bases. The sequence was obtained from a woman aged 45-65 years with active or convalescent COVID-19. Sequenced material: peripheral blood. The CDR3 region has the DNA TGTGCCAGCAGTGAAGCCCGGACAGGAACCTATGGCTACACCTTC. It codes for CASSEARTGTYGYTF.